The 5 T cell receptor beta chains given below trace back to one sample, sequenced in a study of cytomegalovirus exposure and HLA in healthy donors. Both 60 Vbeta primers and 13 Jbeta primers went into the PCR. The protocol was immunoSEQ multiplex PCR, while the TCRdb copy is restricted to in-frame clones and leaves out a portion. The sample includes about 190,000 clones, over 80% of them seen just once. Sequenced sample: PBMCs. These receptors were collected from a man aged 30 to 39 in good health and CMV-seronegative.

The chain is built from TRBV28 and TRBJ2-5; 10 bases are shared with TRBD1. Germline CDR1 reads MDHEN; CDR2 reads SYDVKM. This CDR3 is built from 13 residues. V lost 5 bases, J lost 4 bases, and 1 base stayed unmatched. The CDR3 DNA reads TGTGCCAGCAGTAGGGACAGGGGAGAGACCCAGTACTTC. As protein: CASSRDRGETQYF.

This clone appeared once. At the DNA level, this CDR3 is encoded by other sequences in the same sample as well. The chain combines TRBV9 with TRBJ1-2; weak D call: TRBD1 (5 bases). Germline V lookup: CDR1 SGDLS, CDR2 YYNGEE. The V end was cut by 0 bases, the J end by 3 bases, with 9 bases between. The CDR3 totals 14 residues. The CDR3 loop is CASSVGGGDYGYTF. The CDR3 DNA follows: TGTGCCAGCAGCGTAGGGGGGGGAGACTATGGCTACACCTTC.

V is TRBV30 and J is TRBJ1-1; no firm D call. Germline V gene data show CDR1 as GTSNPN and CDR2 as SVGIG (reference sequence). This CDR3 spans 11 amino acids. V dropped 5 bases and J dropped 5 bases, with 9 bases sitting between them. The CDR3 bases are TGTGCCTGGGAGTACGGGACTGAAGCTTTCTTT. Translating it yields CAWEYGTEAFF.

The genes are TRBV27 and TRBJ1-3; tentative D call: TRBD1 (6 bases). Per the germline V gene, CDR1 is MNHEY and CDR2 is SMNVEV (reference sequence). Trimming took 6 bases from V and 2 from J, leaving 14 bases between them. This CDR3 contains 15 residues. CDR3 DNA: TGTGCCAGCAGCAACGGGGCAGGGGCTGGAAACACCATATATTTT. Its protein product is CASSNGAGAGNTIYF.

V is TRBV6-5 and J is TRBJ1-1; the match to TRBD1 covers 7 bases. The CDR3 is 15 amino acids. With 7 bases clipped from V and 3 bases from J, the junction kept 11 bases outside the gene matches. The germline gives CDR1 MNHEY, CDR2 SVGAGI. The CDR3 sequence: CASTPFAGGHTEAFF. In nucleotides, the CDR3 is TGTGCCAGCACCCCCTTCGCAGGGGGACACACTGAAGCTTTCTTT.